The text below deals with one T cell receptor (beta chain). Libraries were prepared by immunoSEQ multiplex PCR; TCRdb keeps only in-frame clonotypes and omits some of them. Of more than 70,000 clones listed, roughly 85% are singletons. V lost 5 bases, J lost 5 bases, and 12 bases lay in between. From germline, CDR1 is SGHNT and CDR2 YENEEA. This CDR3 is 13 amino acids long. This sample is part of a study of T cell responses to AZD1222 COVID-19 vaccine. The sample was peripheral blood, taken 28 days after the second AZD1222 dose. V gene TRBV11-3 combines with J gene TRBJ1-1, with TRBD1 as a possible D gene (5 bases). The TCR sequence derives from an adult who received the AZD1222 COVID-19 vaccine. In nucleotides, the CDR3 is TGTGCCAGCAGCCGAGGGGTCGTAACTGAAGCTTTCTTT. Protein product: CASSRGVVTEAFF.